Below are 12 T cell receptor beta chains sequenced from a single sample in a study of Ad26.COV2.S vaccination and SARS-CoV-2 variants. Specified treatment: about 20 received Ad26.COV2.S at low or high dose, single or two shots; about 5 received placebo; per-sample allocation not given. Sampling occurred on day 63 after the first vaccine or placebo injection. The protocol was immunoSEQ multiplex PCR, while the TCRdb copy is restricted to in-frame clones and leaves out a portion. The sample carries some 350,000 clones, approximately 84% recorded once. The sample was peripheral blood, taken in a trial of Ad26.COV2.S vaccine versus placebo. These receptors originate from a person between 18 and 65 years old who received the Ad26.COV2.S COVID-19 vaccine or a placebo.

V and J are TRBV10-3 and TRBJ2-3; 9 nucleotides line up with TRBD2. CDR1 is ENHRY, CDR2 SYGVKD, per germline. Germline trimming cut 2 bases from V and 4 bases from J; bases unmatched to any gene: 7. The CDR3 length is 16 residues. CDR3 nucleotides: TGTGCCATCAGTGAGCAGGGCGGGGGGGCCGCAGATACGCAGTATTTT. Its translation is CAISEQGGGAADTQYF.

This rearrangement joins TRBV9 to TRBJ2-7, with 11 bases matching TRBD1. CDR1 is SGDLS, CDR2 YYNGEE, per germline. The length of the CDR3 is 13 residues. Unmatched junction bases numbered 2, after V lost 3 bases and J lost 6 bases. The CDR3: CASSAGTGGEQYF. Here the CDR3 DNA reads TGTGCCAGCAGCGCGGGGACAGGGGGCGAGCAGTACTTC. Drawing the rest from reference TRBV9 and TRBJ2-7, the complete variable domain is DSGVTQTPKHLITATGQRVTLRCSPRSGDLSVYWYQQSLDQGLQFLIQYYNGEERAKGNILERFSAQQFPDLHSELNLSSLELGDSALYFCASSAGTGGEQYFGPGTRLTVT.

This sequence joins TRBV7-9 and TRBJ1-1; TRBD1 is a possible D gene (5 bases). Germline CDR1 is SEHNR and CDR2 is FQNEAQ (reference sequence). Trimming removed 7 bases at V and 4 bases at J, with 13 bases between. The CDR3 is 13 amino acids. The CDR3 sequence: CASTAWGSTEAFF. The CDR3 region has the DNA TGTGCCAGCACTGCCTGGGGCTCCACTGAAGCTTTCTTT.

The chain carries TRBV7-9 and TRBJ1-1; the D gene is possibly TRBD1 (6 bases). This CDR3 region has 14 residues. V was cut by 3 bases and J by 6 bases, with 14 bases left in between. In germline, CDR1 is SEHNR, CDR2 FQNEAQ (reference sequence). CDR3 loop: CASSFGQLRPEAFF. Written as DNA, the CDR3 is TGTGCCAGCAGCTTTGGACAGTTAAGGCCTGAAGCTTTCTTT. Full variable domain (rest looked up from reference TRBV7-9 and TRBJ1-1): DTGVSQNPRHKITKRGQNVTFRCDPISEHNRLYWYRQTLGQGPEFLTYFQNEAQLEKSRLLSDRFSAERPKGSFSTLEIQRTEQGDSAMYLCASSFGQLRPEAFFGQGTRLTVV.

In this sample, this clone turned up a few times. This sequence joins TRBV6-2 or TRBV6-3 and TRBJ1-1, with D uncertain. Germline V CDR1 and CDR2: MNHEY, SVGEGT. This CDR3 region has 15 residues. The V and J ends lost 0 bases and 1 base respectively, with 9 bases between them. CDR3 nucleotides: TGTGCCAGCAGTTACTCTAACAGTCGGAACACTGAAGCTTTCTTT. Its protein product is CASSYSNSRNTEAFF.

Of note for this clone: In the same sample, other DNA sequences code for this CDR3. The chain combines TRBV11-3 with TRBJ1-1; perhaps TRBD1 as D (5 bases). Trimming left V 2 bases short and J 4 bases short, with 8 bases between. Germline V gene data show CDR1 as SGHNT and CDR2 as YENEEA. The CDR3 covers 13 residues. The chain's CDR3 is CASSLLRGTEAFF. CDR3 sequence (DNA): TGTGCCAGCAGCTTATTAAGGGGCACTGAAGCTTTCTTT.

The chain uses TRBV9 and TRBJ2-3, with TRBD2 as a possible D gene (6 bases). The CDR3 consists of 14 residues. V gave up 0 bases and J gave up 7 bases, with 12 bases separating them. Germline lookup yields CDR1 SGDLS and CDR2 YYNGEE. The CDR3 nucleotides are TGTGCCAGCAGCGTAGGACGGGACTCCCATACGCAGTATTTT. Translating it yields CASSVGRDSHTQYF.

This chain links TRBV27 with TRBJ2-2; 11 bases agree with TRBD2. Germline trimming cut 3 bases from V and 3 bases from J; bases unmatched to any gene: 6. The CDR3 is made up of 17 amino acids. Germline V gene sequence: CDR1 MNHEY, CDR2 SMNVEV (reference sequence). CDR3 in amino acids: CASSFSSGRTHTGELFF. The CDR3 coding sequence is TGTGCCAGCAGTTTTTCTAGCGGGAGGACTCACACCGGGGAGCTGTTTTTT.

V and J are TRBV15 and TRBJ1-6; no reliable D call. The CDR3 covers 15 residues. Trimming took off 5 bases at V and 7 bases at J, with 15 bases between the two ends. In germline, CDR1 is LNHNV, CDR2 YYDKDF (reference sequence). The chain's CDR3 is CATSPKNRENSPLHF. The CDR3 bases are TGTGCCACCAGCCCTAAAAACCGGGAAAATTCACCCCTCCACTTT.

The chain combines TRBV9 with TRBJ1-6; D is perhaps TRBD1 (5 bases). Trimming left V 0 bases short and J 8 bases short, with 9 bases between. The CDR3 is 14 amino acids. The germline V gene encodes CDR1 SGDLS and CDR2 YYNGEE. The CDR3 bases are TGTGCCAGCAGCGTAGGTGGGGCACATTCACCCCTCCACTTT. This translates into CASSVGGAHSPLHF.

The chain combines TRBV2 with TRBJ2-5; a weak D match, TRBD1 (6 bases). This CDR3 region has 14 residues. Deletions cut 6 bases from V and 2 bases from J, with 13 bases between. Looked up from germline, CDR1 is SNHLY and CDR2 is FYNNEI. The chain's CDR3 is CASRVDRSQETQYF. The CDR3 DNA reads TGTGCCAGCAGGGTAGACAGGTCGCAAGAGACCCAGTACTTC.

Turning to this clone: One junction end does not reproduce the germline sequence, and a read error may be involved. Additional DNA sequences in this sample encode the identical CDR3. J is TRBJ2-1 and V is TRBV7-7; TRBD2 matches at 7 bases. This CDR3 contains 15 residues. Germline-derived CDR1 and CDR2 are SSHAT and FNYEAQ (reference sequence). The CDR3 region is CASSKTLAEYNEQFF. CDR3 DNA sequence: TGTGCTAGCAGCAAAACTCTAGCGGAATACAATGAACAGTTCTTC.